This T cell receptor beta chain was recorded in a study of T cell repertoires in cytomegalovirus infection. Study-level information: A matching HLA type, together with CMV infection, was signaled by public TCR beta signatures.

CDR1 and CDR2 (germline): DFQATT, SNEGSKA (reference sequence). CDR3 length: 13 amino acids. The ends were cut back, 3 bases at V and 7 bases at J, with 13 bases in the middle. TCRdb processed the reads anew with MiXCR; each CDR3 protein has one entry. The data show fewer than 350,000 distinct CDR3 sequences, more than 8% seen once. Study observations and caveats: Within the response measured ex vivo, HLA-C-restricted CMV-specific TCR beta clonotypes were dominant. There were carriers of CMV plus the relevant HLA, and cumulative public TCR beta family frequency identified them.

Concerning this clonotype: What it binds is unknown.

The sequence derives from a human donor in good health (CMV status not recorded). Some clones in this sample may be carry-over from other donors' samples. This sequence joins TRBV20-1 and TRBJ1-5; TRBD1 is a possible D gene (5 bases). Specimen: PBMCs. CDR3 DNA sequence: TGCAGTGCTAGGTTCAGGGCCGGGCAGCCCCAGCATTTT. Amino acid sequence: CSARFRAGQPQHF.